Listed below are T cell receptor beta chains from one sample, sequenced in a study of OX40 agonist ivuxolimab in advanced cancers. Clones were sequenced by immunoSEQ multiplex PCR, and TCRdb holds only the in-frame ones, with some missing. The sample has 60,000 to 75,000 clones; around 92% are singletons. This sample comprised CD4+ or CD8+ T cells sorted from blood, obtained in a trial of the OX40 agonist ivuxolimab. All receptors derive from an adult with an advanced solid tumor such as melanoma, head and neck, liver or kidney cancer. Both conserved end residues are part of each CDR3. The D gene is left open where the match is weak. Clone size is not always given. Where it is, it says once, few, many or a class for expanded clones.

V: TRBV6-4
D: .
size: .
J: TRBJ2-7
DNA: TGTGCCAGCAGTACCAAGCGGCGAGGGGCCTACGAGCAGTACTTC
CDR3: CASSTKRRGAYEQYF

V: TRBV7-9
D: .
size: .
J: TRBJ2-7
DNA: TGTGCCAGCACCAATTCCGGGACTCGCTCCTACGAGCAGTACTTC
CDR3: CASTNSGTRSYEQYF

V: TRBV4-1
D: .
size: .
J: TRBJ1-2
DNA: TGCGCCAGCAGTCAAACCCCACAGGGACCTTATGGCTACACCTTC
CDR3: CASSQTPQGPYGYTF

V: TRBV28
D: .
size: .
J: TRBJ2-5
DNA: TGTGCCAGCAGTTTATTGGCAGGGGATAGAGAGACCCAGTACTTC
CDR3: CASSLLAGDRETQYF

V: TRBV7-6
D: .
size: .
J: TRBJ2-1
DNA: TGTGCCAGCAGCTTAGCAGGTCCCGATGAGCAGTTCTTC
CDR3: CASSLAGPDEQFF

V: TRBV29-1
D: .
size: .
J: TRBJ1-2
DNA: TGCAGCGTTGAACTTGCCGGCTCCTACAGCCCCTACACCTTC
CDR3: CSVELAGSYSPYTF

V: TRBV4-1
D: .
size: .
J: TRBJ1-5
DNA: TGCGCCAGCAGCCAAGATAAGGGGCCTGGCAATCAGCCCCAGCATTTT
CDR3: CASSQDKGPGNQPQHF

V: TRBV19
D: .
size: .
J: TRBJ1-3
DNA: TGTGCCAGTAGTATTTTATCGGCGGCCGCCCCTGGAAACACCATATATTTT
CDR3: CASSILSAAAPGNTIYF

V: TRBV19
D: TRBD1
size: .
J: TRBJ1-5
DNA: TGTGCCAGTAGGGTTGGGACAGGGGGATTTCAGCCCCAGCATTTT
CDR3: CASRVGTGGFQPQHF

V: TRBV20-1
D: .
size: once
J: TRBJ1-1
DNA: TGCAGTGCCTTGAACACTGAAGCTTTCTTT
CDR3: CSALNTEAFF

V: TRBV7-9
D: .
size: .
J: TRBJ1-1
DNA: TGTGCCAGCAGCTCCAACCGGGACGAGGAGTGGGACACTGAAGCTTTCTTT
CDR3: CASSSNRDEEWDTEAFF

V: TRBV5-6
D: TRBD1
size: .
J: TRBJ1-1
DNA: TGTGCCAGCAGCTTTGGACAGGGGTACACTGAAGCTTTCTTT
CDR3: CASSFGQGYTEAFF

V: TRBV7-9
D: .
size: .
J: TRBJ2-1
DNA: TGTGCCAGCACCTACTTAGGGGAGAATGAGCAGTTCTTC
CDR3: CASTYLGENEQFF

V: TRBV5-6
D: .
size: .
J: TRBJ2-3
DNA: TGTGCCAGCAGCTTGCTGGCTGACACAGATACGCAGTATTTT
CDR3: CASSLLADTDTQYF

V: TRBV29-1
D: .
size: .
J: TRBJ1-1
DNA: TGCAGCGTTGGTGGCAGGGCCAATAGGGGCACTGAAGCTTTCTTT
CDR3: CSVGGRANRGTEAFF

V: TRBV4-1
D: .
size: once
J: TRBJ1-4
DNA: TGCGCCAGCAGCCAGATCCGTTTCACAACAACTAATGAAAAACTGTTTTTT
CDR3: CASSQIRFTTTNEKLFF

V: TRBV29-1
D: TRBD1
size: once
J: TRBJ1-2
DNA: TGCAGCGTTGAAGAAGGTTGGGGACAGGGAAAAGCTAACTATGGCTACACCTTC
CDR3: CSVEEGWGQGKANYGYTF

V: TRBV6-5
D: TRBD2
size: .
J: TRBJ2-3
DNA: TGTGCCAGCAGTTGGGTGATAGCGGGAGGCCCAGATACGCAGTATTTT
CDR3: CASSWVIAGGPDTQYF

V: TRBV7-9
D: .
size: .
J: TRBJ2-1
DNA: TGTGCCAGCAGCCCCTGGGACAATGAGCAGTTCTTC
CDR3: CASSPWDNEQFF

V: TRBV9
D: TRBD1
size: .
J: TRBJ2-7
DNA: TGTGCCAGCAGCGTCTCAGGGGGCGGCGACGAGCAGTACTTC
CDR3: CASSVSGGGDEQYF

V: TRBV9
D: .
size: .
J: TRBJ2-5
DNA: TGTGCCAGCAGCGTAGGGGAGACGGGAAGACTGACCCAGTACTTC
CDR3: CASSVGETGRLTQYF

V: TRBV5-1
D: .
size: .
J: TRBJ1-1
DNA: TGCGCCAGCAGCCCCGGGAAGGGGTTGAACACTGAAGCTTTCTTT
CDR3: CASSPGKGLNTEAFF

V: TRBV6-5
D: .
size: .
J: TRBJ2-2
DNA: TGTGCCAGCAGTTACTCGAATCGGGGGACCGGGGAGCTGTTTTTT
CDR3: CASSYSNRGTGELFF

V: TRBV6-6
D: .
size: .
J: TRBJ2-2
DNA: TGTGCCAGCAGTATCGGACAGCTCACCGGGGAGCTGTTTTTT
CDR3: CASSIGQLTGELFF

V: TRBV10-2
D: TRBD1
size: .
J: TRBJ1-1
DNA: TGCGCCAGCAGTGAGTATGGCTCTGGACAGGGGGGTCCTGAAGCTTTCTTT
CDR3: CASSEYGSGQGGPEAFF

V: TRBV4-1
D: .
size: .
J: TRBJ2-7
DNA: TGCGCCAGCAGCCAACAAACGGGGCCCTACGAGCAGTACTTC
CDR3: CASSQQTGPYEQYF

V: TRBV15
D: .
size: .
J: TRBJ2-1
DNA: TGTGCCACCAGCAGACCACTAGGGGATTACAATGAGCAGTTCTTC
CDR3: CATSRPLGDYNEQFF

V: TRBV10-3
D: .
size: .
J: TRBJ1-2
DNA: TGTGCCATCAGTGAGTCGGGAGGGGGAGCCTATGGCTACACCTTC
CDR3: CAISESGGGAYGYTF

V: TRBV27
D: .
size: .
J: TRBJ1-1
DNA: TGTGCCAGCAGTCCTTTGGGGGGAGTGAACACTGAAGCTTTCTTT
CDR3: CASSPLGGVNTEAFF

V: TRBV2
D: .
size: .
J: TRBJ1-1
DNA: TGTGCCAGCACAGCTACTAGCGGCACTGAAGCTTTCTTT
CDR3: CASTATSGTEAFF